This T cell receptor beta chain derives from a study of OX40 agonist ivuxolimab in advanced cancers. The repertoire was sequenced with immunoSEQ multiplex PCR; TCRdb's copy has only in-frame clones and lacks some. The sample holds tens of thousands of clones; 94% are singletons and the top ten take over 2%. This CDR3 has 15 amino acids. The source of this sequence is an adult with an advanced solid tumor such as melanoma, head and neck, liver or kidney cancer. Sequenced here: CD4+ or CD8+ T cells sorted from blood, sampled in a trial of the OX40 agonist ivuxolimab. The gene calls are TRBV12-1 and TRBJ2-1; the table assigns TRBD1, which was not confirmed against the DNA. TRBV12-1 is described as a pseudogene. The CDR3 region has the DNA TGTGCCAGCAGCTCCGAATGGGGCCACTACAATGAGCAGTTCTTC. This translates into CASSSEWGHYNEQFF.